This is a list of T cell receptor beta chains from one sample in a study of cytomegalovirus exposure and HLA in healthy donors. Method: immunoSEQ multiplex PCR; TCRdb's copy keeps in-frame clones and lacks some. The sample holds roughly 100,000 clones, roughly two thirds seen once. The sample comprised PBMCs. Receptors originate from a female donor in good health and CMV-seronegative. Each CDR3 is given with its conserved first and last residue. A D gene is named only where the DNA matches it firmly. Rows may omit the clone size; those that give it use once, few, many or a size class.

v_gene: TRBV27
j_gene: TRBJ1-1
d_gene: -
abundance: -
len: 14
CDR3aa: CASSLDRSSTEAFF
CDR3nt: TGTGCCAGCAGCCTAGACAGGTCAAGCACTGAAGCTTTCTTT

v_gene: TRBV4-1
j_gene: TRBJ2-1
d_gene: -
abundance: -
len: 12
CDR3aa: CASSRLIGEQFF
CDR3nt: TGCGCCAGCAGCCGTCTCATCGGTGAGCAGTTCTTC

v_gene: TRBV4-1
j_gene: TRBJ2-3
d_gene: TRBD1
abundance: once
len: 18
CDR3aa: CASSLLRGTGEFTDTQYF
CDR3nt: TGCGCCAGCAGCCTACTAAGGGGGACAGGGGAATTCACAGATACGCAGTATTTT

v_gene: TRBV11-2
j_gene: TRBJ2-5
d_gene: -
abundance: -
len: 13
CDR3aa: CASSFAGAETQYF
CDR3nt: TGTGCCAGCAGCTTCGCAGGGGCTGAGACCCAGTACTTC

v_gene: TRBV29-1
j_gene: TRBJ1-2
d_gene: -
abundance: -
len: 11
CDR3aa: CSAQASYGYTF
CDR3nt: TGCAGCGCCCAGGCCTCCTATGGCTACACCTTC

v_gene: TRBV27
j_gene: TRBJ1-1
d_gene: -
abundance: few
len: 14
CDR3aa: CASSLQGRGTEAFF
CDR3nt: TGTGCCAGCAGTTTGCAGGGAAGGGGAACTGAAGCTTTCTTT

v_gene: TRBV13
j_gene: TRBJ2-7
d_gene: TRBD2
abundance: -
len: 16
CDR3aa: CASSLGGLAGEYEQYF
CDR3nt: TGTGCCAGCAGCTTAGGCGGACTAGCGGGAGAATACGAGCAGTACTTC

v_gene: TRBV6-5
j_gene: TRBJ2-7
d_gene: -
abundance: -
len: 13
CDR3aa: CASSWRTSYEQYF
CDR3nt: TGTGCCAGCAGTTGGCGGACTTCCTACGAGCAGTACTTC

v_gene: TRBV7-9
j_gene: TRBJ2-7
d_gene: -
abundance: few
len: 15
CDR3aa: CASSLADGISYEQYF
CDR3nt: TGTGCCAGCAGCTTAGCCGACGGGATCTCCTACGAGCAGTACTTC

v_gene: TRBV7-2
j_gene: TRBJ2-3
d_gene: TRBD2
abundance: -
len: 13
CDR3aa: CASSPPAGYTQYF
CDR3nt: TGTGCCAGCAGCCCTCCAGCGGGATATACGCAGTATTTT

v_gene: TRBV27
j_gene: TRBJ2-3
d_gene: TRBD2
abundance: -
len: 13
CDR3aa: CASRTSGPDTQYF
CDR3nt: TGTGCCAGCAGAACTAGCGGTCCAGATACGCAGTATTTT

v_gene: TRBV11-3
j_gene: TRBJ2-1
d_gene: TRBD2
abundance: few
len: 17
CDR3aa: CASTKPPHSGRVSEQFF
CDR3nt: TGTGCCAGCACTAAACCCCCTCATAGCGGGAGAGTTAGTGAGCAGTTCTTC

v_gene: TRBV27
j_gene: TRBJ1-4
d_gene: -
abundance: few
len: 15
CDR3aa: CASSLVPGGGEKLFF
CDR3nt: TGTGCCAGCAGTTTGGTCCCCGGGGGTGGTGAAAAACTGTTTTTT

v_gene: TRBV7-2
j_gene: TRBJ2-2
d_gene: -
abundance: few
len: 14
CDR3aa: CASSLGGFGGELFF
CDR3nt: TGTGCCAGCAGCTTAGGAGGTTTCGGCGGGGAGCTGTTTTTT

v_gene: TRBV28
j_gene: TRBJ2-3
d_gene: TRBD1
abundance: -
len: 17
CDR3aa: CASSPPPGQISTDTQYF
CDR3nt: TGTGCCTCCTCACCCCCTCCGGGACAGATTAGCACAGATACGCAGTATTTT

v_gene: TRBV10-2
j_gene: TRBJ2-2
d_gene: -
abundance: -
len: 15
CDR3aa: CASRTLQGNTGELFF
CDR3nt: TGCGCCAGCAGGACCCTACAGGGAAACACCGGGGAGCTGTTTTTT

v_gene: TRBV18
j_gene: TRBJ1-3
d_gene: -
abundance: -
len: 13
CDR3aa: CASSPLGQHSCIF
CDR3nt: TGTGCCAGCTCACCACTCGGACAGCACTCCTGTATTTTT

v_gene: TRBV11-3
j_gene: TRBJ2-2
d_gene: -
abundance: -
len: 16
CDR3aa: CASSLAAGSYTGELFF
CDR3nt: TGTGCCAGCAGCTTAGCGGCAGGGTCGTACACCGGGGAGCTGTTTTTT

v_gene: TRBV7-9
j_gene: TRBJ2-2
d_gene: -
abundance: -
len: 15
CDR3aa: CASSTYGFHTGELFF
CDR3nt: TGTGCCAGCAGCACATACGGGTTCCACACCGGGGAGCTGTTTTTT

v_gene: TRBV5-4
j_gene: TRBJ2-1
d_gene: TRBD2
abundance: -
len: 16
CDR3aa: CASAPELAGGYNEQFF
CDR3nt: TGTGCCAGCGCCCCGGAACTAGCGGGGGGTTACAATGAGCAGTTCTTC

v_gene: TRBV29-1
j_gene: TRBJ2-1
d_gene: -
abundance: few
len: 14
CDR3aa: CSLLGVGSYNEQFF
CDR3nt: TGCAGCCTGCTGGGAGTGGGGTCCTACAATGAGCAGTTCTTC

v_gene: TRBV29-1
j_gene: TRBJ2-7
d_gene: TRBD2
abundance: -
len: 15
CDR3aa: CSVEWLAGAEYEQYF
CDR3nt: TGCAGCGTTGAATGGCTAGCGGGAGCCGAATACGAGCAGTACTTC

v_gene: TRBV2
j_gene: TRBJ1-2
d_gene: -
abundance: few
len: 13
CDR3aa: CASSEELPYGYTF
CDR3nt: TGTGCCAGCAGTGAGGAGCTCCCCTATGGCTACACCTTC

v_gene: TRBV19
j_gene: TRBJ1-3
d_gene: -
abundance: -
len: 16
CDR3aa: CASSILAQISGNTIYF
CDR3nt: TGTGCCAGTAGTATACTAGCACAGATCTCTGGAAACACCATATATTTT

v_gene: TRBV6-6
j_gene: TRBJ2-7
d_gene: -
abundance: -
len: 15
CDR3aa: CASSYERKSLHEQYF
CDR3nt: TGTGCCAGCAGTTACGAGAGGAAGAGCCTTCACGAGCAGTACTTC

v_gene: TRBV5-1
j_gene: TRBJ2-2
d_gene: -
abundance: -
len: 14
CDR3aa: CASSLDRPTGELFF
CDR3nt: TGCGCCAGCAGCTTGGACAGGCCTACCGGGGAGCTGTTTTTT